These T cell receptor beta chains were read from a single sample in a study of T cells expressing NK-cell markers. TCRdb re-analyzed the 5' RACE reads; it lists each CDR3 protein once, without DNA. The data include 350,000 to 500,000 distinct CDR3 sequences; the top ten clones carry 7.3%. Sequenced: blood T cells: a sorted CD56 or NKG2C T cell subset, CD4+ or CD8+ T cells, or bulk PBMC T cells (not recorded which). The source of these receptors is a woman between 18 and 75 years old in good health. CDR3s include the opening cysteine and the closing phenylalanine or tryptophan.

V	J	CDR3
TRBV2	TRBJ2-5	CASSGPLGGETQYF
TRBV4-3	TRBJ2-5	CASSPGQGPQETQYF
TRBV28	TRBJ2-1	CASSLWIGTGSHNEQFF
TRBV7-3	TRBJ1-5	CASSLSHNQPQHF
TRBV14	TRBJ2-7	CASSPTGGYEQYF
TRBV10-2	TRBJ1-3	CASSDLGGDTIYF
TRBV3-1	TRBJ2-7	CASSLGRAGPYEQYF
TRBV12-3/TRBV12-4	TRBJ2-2	CASSLSGTLGNTGELFF
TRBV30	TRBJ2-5	CAWIRGGETQYF
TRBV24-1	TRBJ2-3	CATSARGSSDTQYF
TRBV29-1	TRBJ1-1	CSVSRAARMNTEAFF
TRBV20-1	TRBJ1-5	CSALRDGGAQPQHF
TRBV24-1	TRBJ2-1	CATSDSGPGVYNEQFF
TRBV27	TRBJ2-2	CASSFLQGPGELFF
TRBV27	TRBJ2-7	CASSQGAGDYEQYF
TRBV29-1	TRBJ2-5	CSVTYPGAGETQYF
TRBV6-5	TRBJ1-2	CASSSTGLANGYTF
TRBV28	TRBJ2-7	CASSLSLPGYEQYF
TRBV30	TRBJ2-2	CAWSVKGAQNGELFF
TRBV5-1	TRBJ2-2	CASSAVQNTGELFF
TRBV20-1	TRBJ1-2	CSARYREGPYGYTF
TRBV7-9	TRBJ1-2	CASLRPTQRTNYGYTF
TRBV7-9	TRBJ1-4	CASSWRATNEKLFF
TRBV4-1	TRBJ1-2	CASSQDPGPLGGYTF
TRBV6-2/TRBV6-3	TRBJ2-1	CASSPLPGVEQFF
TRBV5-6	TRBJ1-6	CASSLIRGGGPLHF
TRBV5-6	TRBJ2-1	CASSLDRDQFF
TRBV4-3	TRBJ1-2	CASSQEPGEAGYGYTF
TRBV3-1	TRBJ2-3	CASSRWGRPTDTQYF
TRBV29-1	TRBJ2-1	CSVVAGVEQFF
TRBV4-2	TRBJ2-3	CASSQTSSTDTQYF
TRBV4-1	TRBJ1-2	CASSQRENYGYTF
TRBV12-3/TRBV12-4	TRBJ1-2	CASSLGQGPYGYTF
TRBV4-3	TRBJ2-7	CASSQEGRAGEQYF
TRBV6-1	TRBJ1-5	CASRLTGTGFNQPQHF
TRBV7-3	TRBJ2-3	CASSLFRGTDTQYF
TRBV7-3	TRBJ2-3	CASSQYPQGGTDTQYF
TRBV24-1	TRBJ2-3	CATSDSTRDTDTQYF
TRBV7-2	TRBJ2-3	CASSFRLAGGADTQYF
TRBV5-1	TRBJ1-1	CASSSKQGVTEAFF
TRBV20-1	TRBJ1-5	CSASGGFSNQPQHF
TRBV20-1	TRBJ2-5	CSARVGVETQYF
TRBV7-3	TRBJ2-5	CASSYSPLGAQYF
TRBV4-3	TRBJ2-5	CASSQDSYTETQYF
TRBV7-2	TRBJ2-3	CASSLESGGPMQYF
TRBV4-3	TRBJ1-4	CASSQDGGGTATNEKLFF
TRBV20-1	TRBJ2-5	CSALLAGGQETQYF
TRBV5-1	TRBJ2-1	CASSLGAADTYNEQFF
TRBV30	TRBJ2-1	CAWSVARGAGMNEQFF